This entry lists 3 T cell receptor beta chains sequenced from one sample in a study of regulatory T cells in long-lasting Graves disease. Noted time point: persistent/refractory GD, antithyroid drugs over 5 years with positive TRAb. RNA extracted from PBMCs served as the sequencing template. Assembly of TCR beta libraries relied on iRepertoire HTBI primers together with Arm-PCR of CDR3 regions. Using its own MiXCR run on the multiplex PCR reads, TCRdb lists one record per CDR3 protein. This sample has about 340,000 distinct CDR3 sequences; 15% to 20% occur once, and the top ten carry approximately 31%. Source: peripheral blood mononuclear cells (PBMCs), taken when the disease was refractory, from a patient treated with antithyroid drugs. These receptor sequences come from a female donor with Graves disease.

The chain recombines TRBV20-1 with TRBJ2-7; 8 bases fit TRBD2. V lost 3 bases and J lost 7; bases outside the gene matches: 8. The germline V gene encodes CDR1 DFQATT and CDR2 SNEGSKA (reference sequence). There are 13 residues in the CDR3. The CDR3 DNA is TGCAGTGCTAGGCAGCGGGGGACCTTAGAGCAGTACTTC. It translates to CSARQRGTLEQYF.

The chain is built from TRBV7-6 and TRBJ2-7, with D perhaps assigned TRBD1 or TRBD2 (5 bases each). CDR3 length: 15 residues. Trimming cost V 1 base and J 5 bases, with 15 bases left between them. Germline lookup yields CDR1 SGHVS and CDR2 FNYEAQ. The CDR3 sequence is CASSLVGAGFDEQYF. DNA for the CDR3: TGTGCCAGCAGCTTAGTCGGGGCAGGGTTTGACGAGCAGTACTTC.

This clonotype was seen many times. V usage is TRBV7-2 and J usage is TRBJ1-1, with a tentative D call TRBD1 (5 bases). Germline lookup yields CDR1 SGHTA and CDR2 FQGNSA. V shed 2 bases and J shed 6 bases, with 19 bases lying between them. The CDR3 sequence is 16 residues long. The CDR3 nucleotides read TGTGCCAGCAGCTTACTCCAGGGTGCCTTAGGTGCTGAAGCTTTCTTT. Protein: CASSLLQGALGAEAFF.